The rows below give T cell receptor beta chains drawn from one sample of a study of T cell responses to AZD1222 COVID-19 vaccine. Profiled with immunoSEQ multiplex PCR; TCRdb holds only in-frame clones, not every one. The sample holds some 140,000 clones, under 95% seen once. Sequences were derived from peripheral blood, sampled on day 0 of AZD1222 vaccination. The receptor source for this set is an adult in good health. The CDR3 runs from the conserved cysteine through the conserved F or W. D genes are given only for firm matches. Some rows mark clone size as missing; the rest say once, few, many or name a class of expanded clone.

V gene,clone size,D gene,CDR3 length,J gene,CDR3 DNA,CDR3 protein
TRBV12-5,NA,TRBD1,16,TRBJ1-2,TGTGCTAGTGGTTTGCAAACAGGGGGTTTTTTCTATGGCTACACCTTC,CASGLQTGGFFYGYTF
TRBV4-3,NA,NA,14,TRBJ2-3,TGCGCCAGCAGCCAAAGACAGAGCACAGATACGCAGTATTTT,CASSQRQSTDTQYF
TRBV5-1,NA,NA,11,TRBJ2-5,TGCGCCAGCAGCCTTGAAGAGACCCAGTACTTC,CASSLEETQYF
TRBV14,NA,NA,15,TRBJ1-6,TGTGCCAGCAGCCAAGACGGGAGGTTAAGGTCACCCCTCCACTTT,CASSQDGRLRSPLHF
TRBV19,once,NA,15,TRBJ2-1,TGTGCCAGTAGTAGCAAGCGGACCGGCTACAATGAGCAGTTCTTC,CASSSKRTGYNEQFF
TRBV5-5,NA,NA,14,TRBJ2-3,TGTGCCAGCAGCTTGGGAGGGAGGCAAGATACGCAGTATTTT,CASSLGGRQDTQYF
TRBV4-1,NA,NA,17,TRBJ1-4,TGCGCCAGCAGCCAAGATAGATCGGGAGCCCTTAATGAAAAACTGTTTTTT,CASSQDRSGALNEKLFF
TRBV28,NA,NA,13,TRBJ1-1,TGTGCCAGCAGTTTTGCAGGGAACACTGAAGCTTTCTTT,CASSFAGNTEAFF
TRBV6-1,once,TRBD1,11,TRBJ1-2,TGTGCCAGCAGTGAGTCCGGGACAGGAGCCTTC,CASSESGTGAF
TRBV6-5,once,NA,14,TRBJ1-3,TGTGCCAGTCAGGGGCCTAGCTCTGGAAACACCATATATTTT,CASQGPSSGNTIYF
TRBV12-3/TRBV12-4,once,NA,12,TRBJ2-1,TGTGCCAGCAGTCCTCTTAGCAGAGAGCAGTTCTTC,CASSPLSREQFF
TRBV4-2,NA,NA,16,TRBJ1-5,TGTGCCAGCAGCCCTAAGGGAGACAATAGCAATCAGCCCCAGCATTTT,CASSPKGDNSNQPQHF
TRBV3-1/TRBV3-2,NA,TRBD2,15,TRBJ2-1,TGTGCCAGCAGCCAAGGGACTAGCGAATACAATGAGCAGTTCTTC,CASSQGTSEYNEQFF
TRBV30,NA,NA,15,TRBJ1-1,TGTGCCTGGAGTGTAGGGGGGGTAAGGAACACTGAAGCTTTCTTT,CAWSVGGVRNTEAFF
TRBV30,NA,TRBD1,16,TRBJ2-7,TGTGCCTGGACCAGAATGGGACAGGGGAAGGAATACGAGCAGTACTTC,CAWTRMGQGKEYEQYF
TRBV5-1,NA,NA,12,TRBJ2-3,TGCGCCAGCATTTCCCTTACAGATACGCAGTATTTT,CASISLTDTQYF
TRBV3-1/TRBV3-2,once,TRBD1,14,TRBJ2-5,TGTGCCAGCAGCCCACTGACAGGGCGGGAGACCCAGTACTTC,CASSPLTGRETQYF
TRBV4-1,NA,TRBD1,17,TRBJ1-3,TGCGCCAGCAGCCGGGACAGGGGCCCTTTCTCTGGAAACACCATATATTTT,CASSRDRGPFSGNTIYF
TRBV5-1,NA,TRBD2,19,TRBJ2-1,TGCGCCAGCAGCTTAAGTCGAGATACAGCGGGACTAGCGTACAATGAGCAGTTCTTC,CASSLSRDTAGLAYNEQFF
TRBV5-1,NA,TRBD2,15,TRBJ2-5,TGCGAGTCGAGTAGCGGGAGCTCCGCAGGCGAGACCCAGTACTTC,CESSSGSSAGETQYF
TRBV20-1,once,NA,8,TRBJ1-2,TGCAGTGCTAGTCGCGGCACCTTC,CSASRGTF
TRBV27,NA,NA,11,TRBJ2-1,TGTGCCAGCAGTTTATACAATGAGCAGTTCTTC,CASSLYNEQFF
TRBV10-2,NA,TRBD1,21,TRBJ2-7,TGCGCCAGCAATCGGGACAGGGCATCAGGACTGAACTCCGTTTCGAACTACGAGCAGTACTTC,CASNRDRASGLNSVSNYEQYF
TRBV6-5,NA,NA,14,TRBJ1-1,TGTGCCAGCAGCCTCATCGGGGGGAGCACTGAAGCTTTCTTT,CASSLIGGSTEAFF
TRBV7-8,NA,NA,15,TRBJ1-2,TGTGCCAGCAGCTCGCTGACGGGTTGGAACTATGGCTACACCTTC,CASSSLTGWNYGYTF
TRBV7-2,NA,NA,15,TRBJ1-2,TGTGCCAGCAGCTCCCGAGTTTCAGAGGCCTATGGCTACACCTTC,CASSSRVSEAYGYTF
TRBV3-1/TRBV3-2,NA,TRBD2,17,TRBJ2-3,TGTGCCAGCAGCCCAACAACTAGCGGGGGGATCACAGATACGCAGTATTTT,CASSPTTSGGITDTQYF
TRBV27,few,NA,14,TRBJ2-1,TGTGCCAGCAGTTTGGATCGCTCCTACAATGAGCAGTTCTTC,CASSLDRSYNEQFF
TRBV19,NA,TRBD1,15,TRBJ1-4,TGTGCCAGTAGTTTGTCCGGGACAGGGAATGAAAAACTGTTTTTT,CASSLSGTGNEKLFF
TRBV10-3,NA,TRBD1,14,TRBJ1-3,TGTGCCATCAGTGGACAGGGCTCGGTGGACACCATATATTTT,CAISGQGSVDTIYF
TRBV18,NA,NA,14,TRBJ2-4,TGTGCCAGCTCACCACCGGGTACCTCAAACATTCAGTACTTC,CASSPPGTSNIQYF
TRBV28,NA,NA,15,TRBJ1-6,TGTGCCAGCAGTGGCGGCAACAGGGTTGGTTCACCCCTCCACTTT,CASSGGNRVGSPLHF
TRBV5-6,NA,NA,15,TRBJ2-3,TGTGCCAGCAGAAGGACCCTAAGGAGCACAGATACGCAGTATTTT,CASRRTLRSTDTQYF
TRBV27,NA,TRBD2,14,TRBJ2-5,TGTGCCAGCAGTTTCCCTAGCGGGGGTGGGACCCAGTACTTC,CASSFPSGGGTQYF
TRBV2,NA,NA,13,TRBJ1-2,TGTGCCAGCAGTGAGGAGACATTCTTTGGCTACACCTTC,CASSEETFFGYTF
TRBV19,NA,TRBD1,16,TRBJ1-3,TGTGCCAGTAGTATTTCGCCAGGGGGCACCGGAAACACCATATATTTT,CASSISPGGTGNTIYF
TRBV19,NA,NA,15,TRBJ1-2,TGTGCCAGTCACCAACCGGGCAGGGATGGCTATGGCTACACCTTC,CASHQPGRDGYGYTF
TRBV15,NA,NA,14,TRBJ1-5,TGTGCCACCAGCAGAGGGGCGCAGGGGCAGCCCCAGCATTTT,CATSRGAQGQPQHF
TRBV7-8,few,TRBD1,13,TRBJ2-4,TGTGCCAGCAGCTACAGGGGGTGGAACATTCAGTACTTC,CASSYRGWNIQYF
TRBV29-1,NA,NA,11,TRBJ2-3,TGCAGCGTTCAGAGTCCGGATACGCAGTATTTT,CSVQSPDTQYF
TRBV20-1,NA,NA,11,TRBJ1-1,TGCAGTGCGGTGGGGAACACTGAAGCTTTCTTT,CSAVGNTEAFF
TRBV6-5,NA,NA,15,TRBJ1-2,TGTGCCAGCAGTCCGACGGACAGTGAAATTTATGGCTACACCTTC,CASSPTDSEIYGYTF
TRBV14,NA,NA,14,TRBJ2-1,TGTGCCAGCAGCCTCCTCGGCCGGAAAAGGGAGCAGTTCTTC,CASSLLGRKREQFF
TRBV6-5,NA,NA,16,TRBJ2-1,TGTGCCAGCAGTTGGGGGACTGGACCCGCGGGAAATGAGCAGTTCTTC,CASSWGTGPAGNEQFF
TRBV5-1,NA,TRBD1,16,TRBJ1-2,TGCGCCAGCAGCTTGTCACCGGGACAGGGGGACTATGGCTACACCTTC,CASSLSPGQGDYGYTF